This record concerns one T cell receptor beta chain sequence. Its cognate antigen is unknown. This entry is derived from a study of blood T cells in healthy people across ages. Study findings and constraints: Unsorted PBMCs ruled out conclusive naive versus antigen-experienced comparison.

Germline V CDR1 and CDR2: GTSNPN, SVGIG (reference sequence). The CDR3 has 12 residues. Deletions cut 7 bases from V and 1 base from J, with 10 bases between. Healthy Caucasians from Russia aged roughly 6 to 95 served as donors. The authors isolated at least 6.5 million PBMCs per sample. Primed by a sample-barcoded 5' primer and a J-beta primer mix, a second PCR proceeded for 7 to 11 cycles. Per-sample output comprised a minimum of 2.5 million paired-end reads containing CDR3. A single record per CDR3 protein comes from TCRdb applying MiXCR to the 5' RACE reads. The repertoire includes fewer than 700,000 distinct CDR3 sequences, more than 45% of them detected once, and around 24% sits in the top ten.

Sequenced sample: blood. The clonotype originates from a man at least 80 years old in good health. The V and J genes are TRBV30 and TRBJ1-1; unclear D gene. CDR3 nucleotide sequence: TGTGCCTTGGGTGGAAGGAACACTGAAGCTTTCTTT. Translating gives CALGGRNTEAFF. The full variable domain, with the rest looked up from reference TRBV30 and TRBJ1-1, is SQTIHQWPATLVQPVGSPLSLECTVEGTSNPNLYWYRQAAGRGLQLLFYSVGIGQISSEVPQNLSASRPQDRQFILSSKKLLLSDSGFYLCALGGRNTEAFFGQGTRLTVV.